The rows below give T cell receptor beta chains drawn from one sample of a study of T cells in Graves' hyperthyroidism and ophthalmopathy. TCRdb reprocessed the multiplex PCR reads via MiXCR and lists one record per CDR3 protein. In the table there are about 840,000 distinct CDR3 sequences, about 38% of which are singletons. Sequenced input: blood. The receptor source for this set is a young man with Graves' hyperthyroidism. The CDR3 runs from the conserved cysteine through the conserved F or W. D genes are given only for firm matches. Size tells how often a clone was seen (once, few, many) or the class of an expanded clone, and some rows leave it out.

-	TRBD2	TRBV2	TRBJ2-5	TGTGCCAGCACTCAGGGACTAGCGGCAGAGACCCAGTACTTC	CASTQGLAAETQYF
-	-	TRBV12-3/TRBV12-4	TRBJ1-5	TGTGCCAGCAGTTCGGGCAGCCATAGCAATCAGCCCCTGCATTTT	CASSSGSHSNQPLHF
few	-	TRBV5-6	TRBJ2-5	TGTGCCAGCACCCAGGACTGGAAACAAGAGACCCAGTACTTC	CASTQDWKQETQYF
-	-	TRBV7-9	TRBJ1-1	TGTGCCAGCAGTGGACCGGGACGGATGAACACTGAAGCTTTCTTT	CASSGPGRMNTEAFF
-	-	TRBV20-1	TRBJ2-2	TGCAGTGCTAATAACCGAGTAACGAACACCGGGGAGCTGTTTTTT	CSANNRVTNTGELFF
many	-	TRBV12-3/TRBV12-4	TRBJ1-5	TGTGCCAGCAGCCTGGCAGGGCCACCGTGGCCCCAGCATTTT	CASSLAGPPWPQHF
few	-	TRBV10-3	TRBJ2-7	TGTGCCAGCTCGGATGAGATCCACTACGAGCAGTACTTC	CASSDEIHYEQYF
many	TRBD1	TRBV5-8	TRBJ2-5	TGTGCCAGCAGCCGAAGGACAGGGGCCGTCGAGACCCAGTACTTC	CASSRRTGAVETQYF
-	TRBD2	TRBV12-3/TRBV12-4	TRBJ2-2	TGTGCCAGCAGCTCCGCGGTGCGGGGGACCGGGGAGCTGTTTTTT	CASSSAVRGTGELFF
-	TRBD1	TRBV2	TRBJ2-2	TGTGCCAGCGTTGTTACGGGACAGATCGGAGGGGAGCTGTTTTTT	CASVVTGQIGGELFF
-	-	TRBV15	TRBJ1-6	TGTGCCACCAGCAGATGGACCAATTCACCCCTCCACTTT	CATSRWTNSPLHF
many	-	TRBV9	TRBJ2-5	TGTGCCAGCAGCTCCGGACTGCTCCAAGAGACCCAGTACTTC	CASSSGLLQETQYF
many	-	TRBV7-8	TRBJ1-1	TGTGCCAGCAGCTTAGCCCGCGCATACGAAGCTTTCTTT	CASSLARAYEAFF
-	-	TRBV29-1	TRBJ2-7	TGCAGCCCAGGAGGAGGGGTCCTGGAGCAGTACTTC	CSPGGGVLEQYF
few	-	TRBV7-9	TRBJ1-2	TGTGCCCTGGGGAGAATAAACTATGGCTACACCTTC	CALGRINYGYTF
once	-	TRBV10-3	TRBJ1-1	TGTGCCATCGGGGGCCGGGGGAACACTGAAGCTTTCTTT	CAIGGRGNTEAFF